This T cell receptor (beta chain) emerged from a study of blood T cell repertoires in COVID-19. The overall study: Sites in the United States, Italy and Spain provided acute and convalescent COVID-19 samples.

Original methodology: Reference gene primer amplification gave nucleated cell count estimates. The data were produced by immunoSEQ multiplex PCR, yet TCRdb's version contains in-frame clones alone and is incomplete. V and J calls and clone size are given by that table; D and trimming were obtained from the DNA. The data show over 65,000 clones, over 80% seen once. Germline V CDR1 and CDR2: MNHEY, SVGAGI. CDR3 length equals 12 residues. Trimming cost V 8 bases and J 5 bases, with 12 bases left between them. The chain uses TRBV6-5 and TRBJ1-2; D is perhaps TRBD1 (5 bases). The clonotype originates from a man at least 80 years old with active or convalescent COVID-19. The specimen was peripheral blood. The DNA for the CDR3 is TGTGCCAGCGGGGACTTATATTATGGCTACACCTTC. Translated: CASGDLYYGYTF.